Sequencing of this T cell receptor beta chain was carried out in a study of Ad26.COV2.S vaccination and SARS-CoV-2 variants. Study-level information: A participant enrolled in the COV1001 Ad26.COV2.S trial arm provided the sample.

The protocol was immunoSEQ multiplex PCR, while the TCRdb copy is restricted to in-frame clones and leaves out a portion. In the table there are fewer than 400,000 clones, around four fifths of which are singletons. Treatment noted: some 20 received Ad26.COV2.S at low or high dose, single or two shots; roughly five received placebo; per-sample allocation not given. Samples came from day 63 after the first vaccine or placebo injection. This material consisted of peripheral blood, taken in a trial of Ad26.COV2.S vaccine versus placebo. The sequence was collected from a person between 18 and 60 years old who received the Ad26.COV2.S COVID-19 vaccine or a placebo.

The CDR3 DNA sequence: TGTGCCAGCAGTCCTGGGCTCGAGCAGTACTTC. Amino acid sequence: CASSPGLEQYF. The J gene is TRBJ2-7, the V gene TRBV12-3 or TRBV12-4; D is ambiguous. CDR3 length: 11 residues. The V end lost 5 bases, the J end lost 6 bases, and 8 bases lay between the germline ends.